These 5 T cell receptor beta chains share one sample of origin, sequenced in a study of cytomegalovirus exposure and HLA in healthy donors. Researchers ran the PCR with 60 Vbeta and 13 Jbeta primers. Generated by immunoSEQ multiplex PCR, the TCRdb table keeps only in-frame clones and is missing some. In the table there are 140,000 or so clones, about three quarters of which are singletons. Sequencing input: PBMCs. These receptors were obtained from a woman in her 30s in good health and CMV-seronegative.

The CDR3 is CASSTDWGEMEQYV. CDR3 DNA sequence: TGTGCCAGCAGCACCGACTGGGGAGAAATGGAGCAGTACGTC. This chain connects TRBV7-9 to TRBJ2-7, with D possibly matching TRBD2 (5 bases). CDR1 SEHNR and CDR2 FQNEAQ come from the germline V gene (reference sequence). V was cut by 5 bases and J by 7 bases, with 18 bases left in between. The CDR3 is made up of 14 amino acids.

The chain employs TRBV27 and TRBJ2-7; D perhaps matches TRBD1 (6 bases). Germline V gene lookup returns CDR1 MNHEY and CDR2 SMNVEV (reference sequence). The V end was cut by 5 bases, the J end by 2 bases, with 22 bases between. The CDR3 loop spans 17 amino acids. The CDR3: CASSGIQGFPPPYEQYF. The CDR3 DNA is TGTGCCAGCAGTGGCATACAGGGTTTTCCACCTCCCTACGAGCAGTACTTC.

Remarks on this clone: An end of the junction differs from the germline gene, which may be a read error. V gene TRBV6-6 combines with J gene TRBJ2-1; possible D gene TRBD1, 6 bases. CDR1 and CDR2 from the germline V gene are MNHNY and SVGAGI (reference sequence). The CDR3 spans 12 residues. This chain's CDR3 is CASGLSPRDILF. The CDR3 region has the DNA TGTGCCAGCGGCCTGTCCCCCCGGGACATCCTCTTC.

The chain has TRBV2 and TRBJ2-1; perhaps TRBD2 as D (5 bases). This CDR3 comprises 16 residues. Germline V gene data show CDR1 as SNHLY and CDR2 as FYNNEI. Trimming shortened V by 5 bases and J by 0 bases, and 14 bases separated the two germline ends. The CDR3 region has the DNA TGTGCCAGCAGTTCGAGCGGCTATAGCTCCTACAATGAGCAGTTCTTC. Protein sequence: CASSSSGYSSYNEQFF. Together with reference TRBV2 and TRBJ2-1, the CDR3 gives the full variable domain: EPEVTQTPSHQVTQMGQEVILRCVPISNHLYFYWYRQILGQKVEFLVSFYNNEISEKSEIFDDQFSVERPDGSNFTLKIRSTKLEDSAMYFCASSSSGYSSYNEQFFGPGTRLTVL.

The CDR3 protein is CANLGQGGSPLHF. The DNA for the CDR3 is TGTGCCAACCTCGGGCAGGGGGGTTCACCCCTCCACTTT. The chain carries TRBV6-1 and TRBJ1-6; 7 bases agree with TRBD1. This CDR3 contains 13 residues. CDR1 is MNHNS and CDR2 is SASEGT in the germline V gene. The trim removed 10 bases at V and 9 bases at J, leaving 9 bases unmatched.